This TCR beta chain was observed in a study of Graves' ophthalmopathy and Graves' hyperthyroidism. Study results and caveats: This model predicted ophthalmopathy progression (sensitivity approximately 68%, specificity 72% to 80%). Blood samples also showed most expanded thyroid clonotypes exceeding 0.001 frequency.

The TCR beta CDR3 regions underwent amplification from RNA transcripts. The authors performed first-round RT-PCR with HTBI primers and then a second-round multiplex PCR. TCRdb re-analysed the multiplex PCR reads in MiXCR, keeping a single row per CDR3 protein. The sample records about 200,000 distinct CDR3 sequences, less than 30% being singletons. Per the germline V gene, CDR1 is KGHSH and CDR2 is LQKENI. Between the trimmed V and J ends, which lost 4 bases and 7 bases, there was a span of 17 bases. The CDR3 consists of 14 residues. As diagnostic evidence, clinical symptoms, serum thyroxine, TRAb, thyroid ultrasound and orbital computed tomography were relied upon. The PBMC fraction was derived from 9 to 10 ml of fresh peripheral blood. This clonotype was recorded many times. The target antigen is unknown.

This sequence joins TRBV18 and TRBJ2-7; possible D gene TRBD1, 5 bases. This receptor was identified in a man aged 45-65 years with Graves' ophthalmopathy. The sequenced sample was peripheral blood. CDR3: CASSRIVGDGEQYF. The CDR3 bases are TGTGCCAGCTCACGAATTGTAGGGGATGGGGAGCAGTACTTC. The whole variable domain, remainder taken from reference TRBV18 and TRBJ2-7, is NAGVMQNPRHLVRRRGQEARLRCSPMKGHSHVYWYRQLPEEGLKFMVYLQKENIIDESGMPKERFSAEFPKEGPSILRIQQVVRGDSAAYFCASSRIVGDGEQYFGPGTRLTVT.